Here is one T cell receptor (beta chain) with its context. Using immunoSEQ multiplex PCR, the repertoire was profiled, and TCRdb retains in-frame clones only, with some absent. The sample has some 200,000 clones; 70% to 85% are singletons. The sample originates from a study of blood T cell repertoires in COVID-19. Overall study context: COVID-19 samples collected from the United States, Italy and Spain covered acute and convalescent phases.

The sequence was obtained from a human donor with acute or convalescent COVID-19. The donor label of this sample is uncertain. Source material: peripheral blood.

In nucleotides, the CDR3 is TGTGCCATCAGCGGGGGGGAGGGTGGAGCTGGGGCCAACGTCCTGACTTTC. It yields the protein CAISGGEGGAGANVLTF. The V call is TRBV10-3, the J call TRBJ2-6; 8 bases fit TRBD2. V lost 6 bases to trimming and J lost 2 bases; unmatched junction nucleotides: 9. Per the germline V gene, CDR1 is ENHRY and CDR2 is SYGVKD. CDR3 length: 17 residues.